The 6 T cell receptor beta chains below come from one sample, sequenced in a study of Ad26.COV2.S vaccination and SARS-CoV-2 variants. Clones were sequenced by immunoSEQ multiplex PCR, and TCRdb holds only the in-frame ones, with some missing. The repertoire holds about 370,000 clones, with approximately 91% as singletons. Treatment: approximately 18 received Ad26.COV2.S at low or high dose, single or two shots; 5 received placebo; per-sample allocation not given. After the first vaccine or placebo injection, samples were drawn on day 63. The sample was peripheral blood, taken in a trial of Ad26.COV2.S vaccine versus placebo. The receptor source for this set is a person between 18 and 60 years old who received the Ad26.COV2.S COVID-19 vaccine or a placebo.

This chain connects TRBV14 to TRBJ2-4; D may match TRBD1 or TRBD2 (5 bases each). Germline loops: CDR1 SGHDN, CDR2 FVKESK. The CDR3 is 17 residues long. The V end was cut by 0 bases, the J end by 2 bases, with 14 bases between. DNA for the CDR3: TGTGCCAGCAGCCAAGATTACAAGGGGACGTCCAAAAACATTCAGTACTTC. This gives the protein CASSQDYKGTSKNIQYF.

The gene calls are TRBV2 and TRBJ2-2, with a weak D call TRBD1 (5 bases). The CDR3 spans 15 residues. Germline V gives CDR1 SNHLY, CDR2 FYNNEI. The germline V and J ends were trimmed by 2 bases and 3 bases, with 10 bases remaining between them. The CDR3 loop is CASSEIGRDTGELFF. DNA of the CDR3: TGTGCCAGCAGTGAAATCGGCAGGGACACCGGGGAGCTGTTTTTT.

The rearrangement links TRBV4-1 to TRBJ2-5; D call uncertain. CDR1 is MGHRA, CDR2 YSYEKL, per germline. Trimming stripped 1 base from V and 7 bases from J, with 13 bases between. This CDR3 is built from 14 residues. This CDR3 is CASSQVAGPRTQYF. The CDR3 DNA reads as TGCGCCAGCAGCCAAGTGGCAGGCCCCAGGACCCAGTACTTC.

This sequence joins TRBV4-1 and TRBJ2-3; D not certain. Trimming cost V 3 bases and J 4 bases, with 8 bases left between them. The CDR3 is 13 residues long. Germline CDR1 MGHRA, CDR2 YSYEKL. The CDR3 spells CASSQVLPDTQYF. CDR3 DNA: TGCGCCAGCAGCCAGGTCCTCCCAGATACGCAGTATTTT.

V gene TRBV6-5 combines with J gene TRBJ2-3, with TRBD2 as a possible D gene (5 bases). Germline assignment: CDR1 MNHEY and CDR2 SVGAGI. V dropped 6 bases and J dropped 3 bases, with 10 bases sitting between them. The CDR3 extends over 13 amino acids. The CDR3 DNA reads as TGTGCCAGCAGCAGCGGTACTACAGATACGCAGTATTTT. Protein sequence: CASSSGTTDTQYF.

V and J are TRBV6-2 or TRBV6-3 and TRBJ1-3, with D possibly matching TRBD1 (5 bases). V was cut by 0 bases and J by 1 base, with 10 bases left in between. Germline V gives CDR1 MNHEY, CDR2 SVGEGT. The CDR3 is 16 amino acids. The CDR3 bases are TGTGCCAGCAGTTACTCCGCGACAGCTTCTGGAAACACCATATATTTT. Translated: CASSYSATASGNTIYF.